The clone carrying this T cell receptor (beta chain) was detected many times. The germline V and J ends were trimmed by 0 bases and 5 bases, with 11 bases remaining between them. This CDR3 spans 14 amino acids. CDR1 and CDR2 from the germline V gene are ENHRY and SYGVKD. Via MiXCR, TCRdb re-called the 5' RACE reads, giving one row per CDR3 protein. Of about 720,000 distinct CDR3 sequences listed, around 8.6% are singletons. The data belong to a study of identical twins. In addition, the sample was reused for a study of yellow fever vaccine responses in identical twins.

This clonotype was obtained from a woman aged 18-29 years in good health. The sample taken for sequencing was PBMCs. This chain links TRBV10-3 with TRBJ2-7, with D maybe TRBD1 (5 bases). The CDR3 DNA sequence: TGTGCCATCAGTGAGTCGCCAGGGAATGACGAGCAGTACTTC. This translates into CAISESPGNDEQYF.